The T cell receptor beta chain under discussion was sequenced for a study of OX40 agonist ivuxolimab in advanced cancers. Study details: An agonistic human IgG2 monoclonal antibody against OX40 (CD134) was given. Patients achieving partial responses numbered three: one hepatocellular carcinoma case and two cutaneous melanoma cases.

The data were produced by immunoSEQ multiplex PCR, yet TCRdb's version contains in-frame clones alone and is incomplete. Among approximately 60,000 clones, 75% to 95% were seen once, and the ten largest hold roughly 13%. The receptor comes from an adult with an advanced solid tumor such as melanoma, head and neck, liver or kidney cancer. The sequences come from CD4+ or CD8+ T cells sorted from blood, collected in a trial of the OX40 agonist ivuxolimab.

The DNA of the CDR3 is TGTGCCAGCAGCCAAGATAGACAGGGCCTCTATGGCTACACCTTC. It is translated as CASSQDRQGLYGYTF. V usage is TRBV4-2 and J usage is TRBJ1-2; TRBD1 aligns across 7 bases. The CDR3 length is 15 residues. Losses at the gene ends were 0 bases for V and 4 bases for J; bases not matched to a gene: 5. From germline, CDR1 is LGHNA and CDR2 YNFKEQ.